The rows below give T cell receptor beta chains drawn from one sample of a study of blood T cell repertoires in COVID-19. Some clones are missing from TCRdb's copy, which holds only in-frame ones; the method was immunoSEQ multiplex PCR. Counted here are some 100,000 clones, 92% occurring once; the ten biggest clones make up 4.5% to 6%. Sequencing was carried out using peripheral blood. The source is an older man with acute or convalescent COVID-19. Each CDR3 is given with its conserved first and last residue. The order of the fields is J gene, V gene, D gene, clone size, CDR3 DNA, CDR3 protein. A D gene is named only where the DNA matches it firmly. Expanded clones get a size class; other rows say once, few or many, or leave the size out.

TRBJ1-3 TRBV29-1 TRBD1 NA TGCAGCGTTTCTGGACAGGGGGAAGCTGGAAACACCATATATTTT CSVSGQGEAGNTIYF
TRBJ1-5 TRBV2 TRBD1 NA TGTGCCAGCAGGCTCTACAGGGGGAGCAATCAGCCCCAGCATTTT CASRLYRGSNQPQHF
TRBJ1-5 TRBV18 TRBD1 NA TGTGCCAGCTCACCTCCAGGGGGGCAGCCCCAGCATTTT CASSPPGGQPQHF
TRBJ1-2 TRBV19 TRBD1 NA TGTGCCAGTAGTATACAGGGGACAGGGACCGGTGGCTACACCTTC CASSIQGTGTGGYTF
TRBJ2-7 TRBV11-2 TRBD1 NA TGTGCCAGCAACTTAGATCAGCACAGGGGGTACGAGCAGTACTTC CASNLDQHRGYEQYF
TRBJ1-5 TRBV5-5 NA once TGTGCCAGCAGCCCGACAGATAGCAATCAGCCCCAGCATTTT CASSPTDSNQPQHF
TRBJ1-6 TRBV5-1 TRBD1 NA TGCGCCAGCAGCTTAGGGACAGGGTTTCGAATTTCACCCCTCCACTTT CASSLGTGFRISPLHF
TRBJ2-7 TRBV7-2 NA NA TGTGCCAGCAGCTTTGGGCCTACCTACGAGCAGTACTTC CASSFGPTYEQYF
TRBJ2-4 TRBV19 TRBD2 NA TGTGCCAGTAGTGCCTCCCTTCTAGCGGAGAAAAACATTCAGTACTTC CASSASLLAEKNIQYF
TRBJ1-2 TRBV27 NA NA TGTGCCAGCAGTTTAATAACAGGGAGTGGCTACACCTTC CASSLITGSGYTF
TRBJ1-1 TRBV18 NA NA TGTGCCAGCTCGCGAAAAGCTGAAGCTTTCTTT CASSRKAEAFF
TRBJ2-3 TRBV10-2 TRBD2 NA TGCGCCAGCAGCCGGGGACTAGCGGGTACAGATACGCAGTATTTT CASSRGLAGTDTQYF
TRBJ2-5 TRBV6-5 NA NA TGTGCCAGCAGCCGACAAGAGCAAGAGACCCAGTACTTC CASSRQEQETQYF
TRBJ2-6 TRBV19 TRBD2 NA TGTGCCAGTAGTATCACTAGCGGGAGTTCTGGGGCCAACGTCCTGACTTTC CASSITSGSSGANVLTF
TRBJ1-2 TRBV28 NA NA TGTGCCAGCAGGGGGGGCTATGGCTACACCTTC CASRGGYGYTF
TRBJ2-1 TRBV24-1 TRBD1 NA TGTGCCACCAGTGATGCCGGGACAGGGGGCCTTGAGCAGTTCTTC CATSDAGTGGLEQFF
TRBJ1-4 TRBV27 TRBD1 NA TGTGCCAGCAGTCAACGGGACAGGCGTTATGAAAAACTGTTTTTT CASSQRDRRYEKLFF
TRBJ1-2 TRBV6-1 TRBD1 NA TGTGCCAGCAGTGAAATCTTGCTAGGACAGGGGAGCTCTGGCTACACCTTC CASSEILLGQGSSGYTF
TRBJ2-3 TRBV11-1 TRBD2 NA TGTGCCAGCAGCTTCGTGTCTAGCGGGGCAGATACGCAGTATTTT CASSFVSSGADTQYF
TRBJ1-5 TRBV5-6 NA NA TGTGCCAGCAGTTTAAGAGGGGGGGAGCCCCAGCATTTT CASSLRGGEPQHF
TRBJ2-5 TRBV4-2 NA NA TGTGCCAGCAGCCAAAATGGTTTTGCGGGAGAGACCCAGTACTTC CASSQNGFAGETQYF
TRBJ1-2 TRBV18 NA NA TGTGCCAGCTCACCACTGGAGGGGTTGCGTGGCTACACCTTC CASSPLEGLRGYTF
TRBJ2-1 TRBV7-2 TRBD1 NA TGTGCCAGCAGTCCCGACAGGGGGGCGAATGAGCAGTTCTTC CASSPDRGANEQFF
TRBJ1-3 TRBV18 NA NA TGTGCCAGCTCACCACCGGCAGGGAAGAACACCATATATTTT CASSPPAGKNTIYF
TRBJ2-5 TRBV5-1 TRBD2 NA TGCGCCAGCATTCCTAGCGGGGGCGGACAAGAGACCCAGTACTTC CASIPSGGGQETQYF
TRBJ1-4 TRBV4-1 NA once TGCGCCAGCAGCCAGCAAGGCAGGGGTAGTGAAAAACTGTTTTTT CASSQQGRGSEKLFF
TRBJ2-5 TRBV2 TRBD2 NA TGTGCCAGCATTCACGAGCGGGAAACAGAGACCCAGTACTTC CASIHERETETQYF
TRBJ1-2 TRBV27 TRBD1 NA TGTGCCAGCAGGGCCCCGGACAGGGGAGTCCTCGGCTACACCTTC CASRAPDRGVLGYTF
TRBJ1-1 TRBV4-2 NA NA TGTGCCAGCAGCCAAGATAGTCGTTCGGGGAAGACTGAAGCTTTCTTT CASSQDSRSGKTEAFF
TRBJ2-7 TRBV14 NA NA TGTGCCAGCAGCCAAGGAGGGCAGGACCCCTACGAGCAGTACTTC CASSQGGQDPYEQYF
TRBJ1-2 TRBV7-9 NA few TGTGCCAGCAGCTTGTCCACAGGGAAGGACGGCTACACCTTC CASSLSTGKDGYTF
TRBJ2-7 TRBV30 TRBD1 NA TGTGCCTGGAGTCCCCTTGGGACAGCGTTATACGAGCAGTACTTC CAWSPLGTALYEQYF